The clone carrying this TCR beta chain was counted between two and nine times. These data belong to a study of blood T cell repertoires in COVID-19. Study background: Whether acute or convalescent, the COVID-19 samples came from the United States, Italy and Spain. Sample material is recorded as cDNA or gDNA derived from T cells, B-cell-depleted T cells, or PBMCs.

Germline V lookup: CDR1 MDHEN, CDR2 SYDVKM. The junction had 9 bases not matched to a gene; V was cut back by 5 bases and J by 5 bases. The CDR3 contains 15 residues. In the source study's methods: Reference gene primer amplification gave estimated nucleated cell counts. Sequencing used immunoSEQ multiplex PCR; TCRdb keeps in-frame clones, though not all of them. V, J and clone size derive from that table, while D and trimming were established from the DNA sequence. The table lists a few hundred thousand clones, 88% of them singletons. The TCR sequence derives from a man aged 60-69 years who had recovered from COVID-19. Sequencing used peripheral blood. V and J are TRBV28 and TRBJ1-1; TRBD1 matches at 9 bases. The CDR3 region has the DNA TGTGCCAGCAGTGAATTAACAGGGGGCTTGACTGAAGCTTTCTTT. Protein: CASSELTGGLTEAFF. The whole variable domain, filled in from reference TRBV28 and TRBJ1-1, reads DVKVTQSSRYLVKRTGEKVFLECVQDMDHENMFWYRQDPGLGLRLIYFSYDVKMKEKGDIPEGYSVSREKKERFSLILESASTNQTSMYLCASSELTGGLTEAFFGQGTRLTVV.